This entry is about one T cell receptor (beta chain). This entry comes from a study of CD8 T cells in ankylosing spondylitis. CDR3 length: 16 amino acids. Looked up from germline, CDR1 is SEHNR and CDR2 is FQNEAQ (reference sequence). V shed 3 bases and J 1 base; nucleotides not matched to a gene: 7. TCRdb redid the calling of the 5' RACE reads with MiXCR, one entry per CDR3 protein. The table lists about 240,000 distinct CDR3 sequences, approximately 9% of them singletons. Material: blood, either unsorted or a sorted T cell fraction (not recorded which). The rearrangement uses TRBV7-9 and TRBJ2-7; 9 bases align to TRBD1. This TCR was sampled from a male donor with ankylosing spondylitis or in good health (not recorded which). CDR3 in amino acids: CASSLGRDRESYEQYF. CDR3 sequence (DNA): TGTGCCAGCAGCTTGGGGCGGGACAGGGAATCCTACGAGCAGTACTTC.